The 14 T cell receptor beta chains reported below all come from one sample, sequenced in a study of T-cell reconstitution after alpha-beta-depleted transplantation in children. TCRbeta library construction was performed incorporating unique molecular identifiers. TCRdb processed the PCR reads anew with MiXCR; each CDR3 protein has one entry. Of about 610,000 distinct CDR3 sequences listed, roughly a tenth are singletons. Sequenced here: PBMCs from the stem cell graft donor, sampled from the stem cell graft. Every receptor here comes from a human donor who donated a stem cell graft to a child with acute myeloid leukemia.

In this sample, this clonotype turned up many times. This sequence joins TRBV20-1 and TRBJ2-1; 12 bases are a match to TRBD2. The CDR3 runs 14 residues. Germline assignment: CDR1 DFQATT and CDR2 SNEGSKA (reference sequence). Trimming at V came to 1 base and at J to 7 bases, leaving 2 bases not matched to a gene. This CDR3 is CSARVLAGGNEQFF. The CDR3 DNA sequence: TGCAGTGCTAGAGTCCTAGCGGGAGGGAATGAGCAGTTCTTC.

This chain connects TRBV9 to TRBJ2-2; D uncertain. There are 15 residues in the CDR3. V was shortened by 4 bases and J by 7 bases, with 17 bases between the two germline ends. Germline loops: CDR1 SGDLS, CDR2 YYNGEE. As DNA, the CDR3 is TGTGCCAGCAGCAAACGCCCCGGTAGTAACGGGGAGCTGTTTTTT. This encodes CASSKRPGSNGELFF.

This clonotype was counted ten times or more. The chain is built from TRBV29-1 and TRBJ2-5; 9 nucleotides line up with TRBD2. The CDR3 is 17 amino acids. V was clipped by 6 bases and J by 0 bases; unmatched bases: 14. Germline CDR1 reads SQVTM; CDR2 reads ANQGSEA. CDR3 sequence reads: CSVDGEREERDQETQYF. CDR3 bases: TGCAGCGTGGACGGGGAGCGGGAGGAGAGGGACCAAGAGACCCAGTACTTC.

This clonotype was counted ten times or more. The rearrangement joins TRBV20-1 to TRBJ2-3; weak D call: TRBD1 (5 bases). V lost 6 bases to trimming and J lost 5 bases, with 18 bases between them. CDR1 is DFQATT and CDR2 is SNEGSKA in the germline V gene (reference sequence). This CDR3 spans 14 amino acids. The DNA for the CDR3 is TGCAGTGCCAACGCTCCGCAGCAGGGAGATACGCAGTATTTT. Translating it yields CSANAPQQGDTQYF.

The gene calls are TRBV27 and TRBJ2-1; TRBD1 or TRBD2 may be the D gene (7 bases each). The CDR3 consists of 17 residues. V was pared by 6 bases and J by 0 bases, with 18 bases between. From germline, CDR1 is MNHEY and CDR2 SMNVEV (reference sequence). This chain's CDR3 is CASRQRGLADSYNEQFF. CDR3 DNA: TGTGCCAGCAGGCAGAGGGGGCTAGCGGACTCCTACAATGAGCAGTTCTTC.

The genes are TRBV12-3 or TRBV12-4 and TRBJ1-3; perhaps TRBD1 as D (6 bases). The CDR3 sequence is 15 residues long. V was cut by 5 bases and J by 0 bases, with 11 bases left in between. The CDR3 sequence is CASSRGGHSGNTIYF. DNA of the CDR3: TGTGCCAGCAGTCGAGGGGGGCACTCTGGAAACACCATATATTTT.

This clonotype was observed a few times. The chain is built from TRBV7-9 and TRBJ2-5, with 7 bases that match TRBD2. The germline CDR1 and CDR2 sequences are SEHNR and FQNEAQ (reference sequence). The CDR3 is 18 amino acids. The junction had 16 bases not matched to a gene; V was cut back by 5 bases and J by 1 base. The CDR3 DNA sequence: TGTGCCAGCAGCCACACAAGGATGCGGGAGAAGTTCCAAGAGACCCAGTACTTC. As protein: CASSHTRMREKFQETQYF.

The sample holds a few counts of this clonotype. This chain links TRBV7-3 with TRBJ2-7; D is ambiguous. Trimming shortened V by 8 bases and J by 6 bases, and 20 bases separated the two germline ends. Germline V gives CDR1 SGHTA, CDR2 FQGTGA. This CDR3 has 14 residues. The CDR3 DNA reads as TGTGCCAGCCCTCCCCCAGCCGAAACACGCGAGCAGTACTTC. This encodes CASPPPAETREQYF.

This clonotype was seen many times. V gene TRBV5-1 combines with J gene TRBJ2-3, with D hard to call. The V gene lost 0 bases and the J gene lost 2 bases, with 7 bases spanning the gap. The CDR3 loop spans 14 amino acids. The germline V gene has CDR1 SGHRS and CDR2 YFSETQ. CDR3 DNA sequence: TGCGCCAGCAGCTTGGCAGGATTCACAGATACGCAGTATTTT. Protein: CASSLAGFTDTQYF. The full variable domain, with the rest looked up from reference TRBV5-1 and TRBJ2-3, is KAGVTQTPRYLIKTRGQQVTLSCSPISGHRSVSWYQQTPGQGLQFLFEYFSETQRNKGNFPGRFSGRQFSNSRSEMNVSTLELGDSALYLCASSLAGFTDTQYFGPGTRLTVL.

This chain connects TRBV19 to TRBJ1-1; 8 nucleotides align to TRBD1. There are 14 residues in the CDR3. Germline V lookup: CDR1 LNHDA, CDR2 SQIVND (reference sequence). The V gene end was trimmed by 7 bases and the J gene end by 0 bases; junction bases not matched to a gene: 4. The CDR3 sequence is CASTRTGMNTEAFF. For the CDR3, the DNA is TGTGCCAGTACCCGGACAGGGATGAACACTGAAGCTTTCTTT.

In its sample, this clonotype was seen many times. V gene TRBV20-1 combines with J gene TRBJ2-1; 10 bases are a match to TRBD2. Trimming removed 6 bases from V and 1 base from J; junction bases left unmatched: 3. Germline V gives CDR1 DFQATT, CDR2 SNEGSKA (reference sequence). The CDR3 contains 14 residues. CDR3 protein: CSAWTSGSYNEQFF. Here the CDR3 DNA reads TGCAGTGCATGGACTAGCGGTTCCTACAATGAGCAGTTCTTC.

This clonotype turned up a few times. The chain combines TRBV19 with TRBJ2-1, with D uncertain. This CDR3 contains 13 residues. V was clipped by 7 bases and J by 3 bases, with 10 bases between them. Looked up from germline, CDR1 is LNHDA and CDR2 is SQIVND (reference sequence). CDR3 amino acids: CASTSIDYNEQFF. DNA of the CDR3: TGTGCCAGTACATCGATTGACTACAATGAGCAGTTCTTC.

This clonotype was seen only a few times. The CDR3: CASSSQTGTNSPLHF. The DNA for the CDR3 is TGTGCCAGCAGCTCCCAGACAGGGACCAATTCACCCCTCCACTTT. This chain links TRBV7-9 with TRBJ1-6, with 7 bases lining up with TRBD1. This CDR3 region has 15 residues. Germline values: CDR1 SEHNR, CDR2 FQNEAQ (reference sequence). Trimming cost V 4 bases and J 7 bases; bases outside gene matches: 7.

The chain couples TRBV15 to TRBJ2-3; D possibly corresponds to TRBD1 (6 bases). The V end lost 0 bases, the J end lost 4 bases, and 17 bases lay between the germline ends. Germline CDR1 reads LNHNV; CDR2 reads YYDKDF (reference sequence). The CDR3 runs to 17 residues. CDR3 region: CATSRDRASGAPDTQYF. The DNA for the CDR3 is TGTGCCACCAGCAGAGATCGCGCATCAGGGGCCCCAGATACGCAGTATTTT.